This entry lists 13 T cell receptor beta chains sequenced from one sample in a study of blood T cell repertoires in COVID-19. Sequenced by immunoSEQ multiplex PCR; TCRdb stores in-frame clones only, minus some. This sample carries 150,000 to 200,000 clones, around 80% of them seen once, and the ten largest clones take roughly 4.9%. The sequenced material came from PBMCs or T cells enriched from blood (not recorded which). The receptor source for this set is a man aged 65 to 85 who had been exposed to COVID-19.

This chain connects TRBV7-8 to TRBJ1-2, with a possible D match to TRBD1 (5 bases). CDR3 size: 15 residues. CDR1 and CDR2 (germline): SGHVS, FQNEAQ. The germline V and J ends were trimmed by 7 bases and 1 base, with 16 bases remaining between them. CDR3 nucleotides: TGTGCCAGCACCGCTGGGGGGGGGTTTAACTATGGCTACACCTTC. Its translation is CASTAGGGFNYGYTF.

In its sample, this clone was seen once. Written as DNA, the CDR3 is TGTGCCACAAGGCAGGGAAATTCACCCCTCCACTTT. This encodes CATRQGNSPLHF. The rearrangement uses TRBV6-5 and TRBJ1-6; TRBD1 might be the D (5 bases). V shed 10 bases and J shed 7 bases, with 11 bases lying between them. Germline values: CDR1 MNHEY, CDR2 SVGAGI. The CDR3 loop spans 12 amino acids.

The rearrangement links TRBV7-2 to TRBJ2-3, with 11 bases aligning to TRBD2. Germline-derived CDR1 and CDR2 are SGHTA and FQGNSA. This CDR3 is 16 amino acids long. Trimming took 3 bases from V and 0 from J; bases not matched to a gene: 2. In DNA form, the CDR3 reads TGTGCCAGCAGCTTGGGACTAGCGGCTAGCACAGATACGCAGTATTTT. The encoded protein is CASSLGLAASTDTQYF.

This clone was counted once. The J gene is TRBJ2-3, the V gene TRBV27; 7 nucleotides line up with TRBD1. The germline V gene encodes CDR1 MNHEY and CDR2 SMNVEV (reference sequence). This CDR3 spans 14 amino acids. V shed 4 bases and J 3 bases; nucleotides not matched to a gene: 4. The CDR3 DNA reads TGTGCCAGCAGTTCCCCGGGACAGACAGATACGCAGTATTTT. Translating gives CASSSPGQTDTQYF.

The J gene is TRBJ2-3, the V gene TRBV9; 7 nucleotides match TRBD1. Germline lookup yields CDR1 SGDLS and CDR2 YYNGEE. The V gene end was trimmed by 4 bases and the J gene end by 2 bases; junction bases not matched to a gene: 7. The CDR3 has 15 amino acids. The CDR3 nucleotides read TGTGCCAGCAGCCCCATCGACAGGGACACAGATACGCAGTATTTT. It codes for CASSPIDRDTDTQYF.

The chain has TRBV28 and TRBJ2-7, with TRBD2 matching 12 bases. The J segment lost 2 bases and the V segment lost 3 bases, leaving 8 bases of the junction unmatched. The germline CDR1 and CDR2 sequences are MDHEN and SYDVKM. The CDR3 contains 17 residues. The CDR3 DNA follows: TGTGCCAGCAGTTTGGGGCTAGCGGGAGGGGGCCCCTACGAGCAGTACTTC. It specifies CASSLGLAGGGPYEQYF.

The chain is built from TRBV9 and TRBJ2-3, with 7 bases identical to TRBD2. Trimming cost V 1 base and J 7 bases; bases outside gene matches: 12. Germline V gene lookup returns CDR1 SGDLS and CDR2 YYNGEE. The CDR3 extends over 16 amino acids. This CDR3 reads CASSVSGAGSLYTQYF. CDR3 DNA sequence: TGTGCCAGCAGCGTATCGGGAGCGGGATCTCTCTATACGCAGTATTTT.

This clone was observed a few times. The rearrangement links TRBV7-9 to TRBJ2-5; D perhaps matches TRBD2 (6 bases). CDR1 and CDR2 from the germline V gene are SEHNR and FQNEAQ (reference sequence). The CDR3 consists of 13 residues. Trimming removed 5 bases at V and 7 bases at J, with 14 bases between. CDR3 amino acids: CASSQLALGTQYF. The CDR3 nucleotides read TGTGCCAGCAGCCAACTAGCTTTGGGGACCCAGTACTTC. Based on the CDR3 plus reference TRBV7-9 and TRBJ2-5, the full variable domain is DTGVSQNPRHKITKRGQNVTFRCDPISEHNRLYWYRQTLGQGPEFLTYFQNEAQLEKSRLLSDRFSAERPKGSFSTLEIQRTEQGDSAMYLCASSQLALGTQYFGPGTRLLVL.

V usage is TRBV19 and J usage is TRBJ2-7, with D unclear. The CDR3 totals 13 residues. V dropped 5 bases and J dropped 7 bases, with 15 bases sitting between them. CDR1 is LNHDA and CDR2 is SQIVND in the germline V gene (reference sequence). The CDR3 nucleotides read TGTGCCAGTAGTCACCCCAGTCTGTGGGAGCAGTACTTC. Translated, it gives CASSHPSLWEQYF.

The gene calls are TRBV3-1 (or the pseudogene TRBV3-2) and TRBJ1-1; 7 nucleotides match TRBD1. The CDR3 contains 16 residues. Germline CDR1 and CDR2: LGHDT and YNNKEL (reference sequence). Trimming took 4 bases from V and 2 from J; bases not matched to a gene: 10. The CDR3 sequence: CASSPLPTGTNTEAFF. For the CDR3, the DNA is TGTGCCAGCAGCCCACTACCGACAGGGACAAACACTGAAGCTTTCTTT.

The rearrangement joins TRBV27 to TRBJ2-4, with 9 bases fitting TRBD1. V was clipped by 5 bases and J by 3 bases; unmatched bases: 5. Germline CDR1 MNHEY, CDR2 SMNVEV (reference sequence). The CDR3 is 15 amino acids. The CDR3: CASSKDRGGKNIQYF. The CDR3 DNA is TGTGCCAGCAGTAAAGACAGGGGGGGCAAAAACATTCAGTACTTC.

J is TRBJ1-2 and V is TRBV6-5; weak D call: TRBD1 (5 bases). This CDR3 region has 12 residues. V was clipped by 4 bases and J by 6 bases, with 9 bases between them. Germline lookup yields CDR1 MNHEY and CDR2 SVGAGI. The CDR3 DNA reads as TGTGCCAGCAGTTTTGGAGGGGATGGCTACACCTTC. Amino acid sequence: CASSFGGDGYTF.

V gene TRBV30 combines with J gene TRBJ1-1; D unresolved. Germline assignment: CDR1 GTSNPN and CDR2 SVGIG (reference sequence). V was cut by 3 bases and J by 1 base, with 9 bases left in between. The CDR3 contains 13 residues. The CDR3 region has the DNA TGTGCCTGGAGAAGGAGGGAGAACACTGAAGCTTTCTTT. This gives the protein CAWRRRENTEAFF.